Below are 12 T cell receptor beta chains sequenced from a single sample in a study of shared clonotypes between healthy human individuals. Using immunoSEQ multiplex PCR, the repertoire was profiled, and TCRdb retains in-frame clones only, with some absent. This sample has about 680,000 clones; under 95% occur once, and the top ten carry 20% to 25%. It was CD45RO-negative cells, positively selected for CCR7, that made up naive CD8 cells, with terminally differentiated effector memory CD45RA+ cells excluded. The sequenced sample was naive CD8+ T cells sorted from blood. The receptors here all came from a man aged 25 to 40 in good health.

The rearrangement links TRBV27 to TRBJ2-1; maybe TRBD2 (5 bases). The CDR3 has 14 residues. The ends were cut back, 0 bases at V and 7 bases at J, with 10 bases in the middle. Germline V gene sequence: CDR1 MNHEY, CDR2 SMNVEV (reference sequence). This CDR3 reads CASSLSGSMNEQFF. CDR3 DNA sequence: TGTGCCAGCAGTTTATCGGGGAGTATGAATGAGCAGTTCTTC.

The rearrangement links TRBV9 to TRBJ2-7, with 8 bases identical to TRBD2. Trimming at V came to 4 bases and at J to 3 bases, leaving 6 bases not matched to a gene. The CDR3 is 14 amino acids. Germline values: CDR1 SGDLS, CDR2 YYNGEE. The chain's CDR3 is CASSPGTSFYEQYF. In nucleotides, the CDR3 is TGTGCCAGCAGCCCGGGGACTAGTTTCTACGAGCAGTACTTC.

The chain is built from TRBV6-5 and TRBJ2-7; 11 bases align to TRBD2. V dropped 6 bases and J dropped 3; count of bases not matched to a gene: 7. CDR1 is MNHEY, CDR2 SVGAGI, per germline. This CDR3 spans 15 amino acids. In DNA form, the CDR3 reads TGTGCCAGCAGGCACTCGGGGACTAGCGGCTACGAGCAGTACTTC. It specifies CASRHSGTSGYEQYF.

This sequence joins TRBV5-6 and TRBJ2-7; D uncertain. The CDR3 totals 11 residues. Germline values: CDR1 SGHDT, CDR2 YYEEEE. Trimming removed 4 bases at V and 5 bases at J, with 7 bases between. CDR3 residues: CASSTINEQYF. CDR3 nucleotides: TGTGCCAGCAGCACCATAAACGAGCAGTACTTC.

This chain connects TRBV28 to TRBJ2-2; D is uncertain. The V end lost 3 bases, the J end lost 1 base, and 3 bases lay between the germline ends. The CDR3 length is 13 residues. CDR1 is MDHEN, CDR2 SYDVKM, per germline. The CDR3 loop is CASSFVNTGELFF. DNA of the CDR3: TGTGCCAGCAGTTTCGTGAACACCGGGGAGCTGTTTTTT.

The CDR3 sequence is CASSHFVENTGNTIYF. The DNA of the CDR3 is TGCGCCAGCAGCCACTTCGTCGAAAACACTGGAAACACCATATATTTT. The J gene is TRBJ1-3, the V gene TRBV4-1, with unresolved D. The V end lost 3 bases, the J end lost 2 bases, and 14 bases lay between the germline ends. CDR1 is MGHRA and CDR2 is YSYEKL in the germline V gene. This CDR3 spans 16 amino acids.

This chain links TRBV10-3 with TRBJ1-5; 7 positions match TRBD1. This CDR3 has 15 residues. Unmatched junction bases numbered 10, after V lost 4 bases and J lost 7 bases. The V gene's germline CDR1 is ENHRY and CDR2 SYGVKD. The CDR3 sequence is CAISAVQGLEQPQHF. As DNA, the CDR3 is TGTGCCATCAGTGCCGTACAGGGGCTGGAGCAGCCCCAGCATTTT.

The chain uses TRBV15 and TRBJ2-7, with a tentative D call TRBD1 (6 bases). The V gene lost 1 base and the J gene lost 2 bases, with 9 bases spanning the gap. CDR3 length equals 14 residues. The V gene's germline CDR1 is LNHNV and CDR2 YYDKDF (reference sequence). CDR3: CATSRAGHPYEQYF. As DNA, the CDR3 is TGTGCCACCAGCAGAGCGGGACACCCCTACGAGCAGTACTTC.

The chain recombines TRBV30 with TRBJ2-1; 9 bases agree with TRBD2. Per the germline V gene, CDR1 is GTSNPN and CDR2 is SVGIG (reference sequence). The CDR3 sequence is 12 residues long. The CDR3 spells CARAGGADEQFF. CDR3 nucleotide sequence: TGTGCTAGAGCGGGAGGTGCCGATGAGCAGTTCTTC. Full variable domain (outside the CDR3, taken from reference TRBV30 and TRBJ2-1): SQTIHQWPATLVQPVGSPLSLECTVEGTSNPNLYWYRQAAGRGLQLLFYSVGIGQISSEVPQNLSASRPQDRQFILSSKKLLLSDSGFYLCARAGGADEQFFGPGTRLTVL.

This chain joins TRBV21-1 and TRBJ2-1; TRBD1, the D gene given by the table, was not confirmed from the DNA. TRBV21-1 is tagged as a pseudogene. This CDR3 region has 15 residues. The CDR3 region has the DNA TGTGCCAGCAGCAACCACAGGGGCTTCTACAATGAGCAGTTCTTC. Encoded protein: CASSNHRGFYNEQFF.

This chain links TRBV5-5 with TRBJ2-2, with 8 bases matching TRBD2. The ends lost 6 bases at V and 6 bases at J; junction bases unmatched: 13. The V gene's germline CDR1 is SGHKS and CDR2 YYEKEE (reference sequence). The CDR3 contains 16 residues. CDR3 protein: CASNEGSSGKAGELFF. The CDR3 DNA is TGTGCCAGCAACGAAGGTAGTAGCGGGAAGGCCGGGGAGCTGTTTTTT.

V is TRBV15 and J is TRBJ2-5; 7 nucleotides match TRBD1. Germline CDR1 and CDR2: LNHNV and YYDKDF (reference sequence). The CDR3 is made up of 12 amino acids. V shed 8 bases, J shed 5 bases, and the junction held 5 bases outside the gene matches. CDR3 sequence: CATYKQGETQYF. The DNA for the CDR3 is TGTGCCACCTACAAACAGGGGGAGACCCAGTACTTC. The full variable domain, completed using reference TRBV15 and TRBJ2-5, is DAMVIQNPRYQVTQFGKPVTLSCSQTLNHNVMYWYQQKSSQAPKLLFHYYDKDFNNEADTPDNFQSRRPNTSFCFLDIRSPGLGDTAMYLCATYKQGETQYFGPGTRLLVL.